The 10 T cell receptor beta chains presented below share a single source sample, sequenced in a study of T cell repertoires in cytomegalovirus infection. TCRdb analysed the reads with MiXCR anew, one entry per CDR3 protein. The table lists 500,000 to 600,000 distinct CDR3 sequences, approximately 15% of them singletons. The sample taken for sequencing was CD8+ T cells from PBMCs. The receptors were sampled from a human donor in good health (CMV status not recorded). Some clones in this sample may be carry-over from other donors' samples.

This chain joins TRBV19 and TRBJ2-3, with TRBD2 as a possible D gene (5 bases). CDR3 length: 15 residues. Germline lookup yields CDR1 LNHDA and CDR2 SQIVND (reference sequence). Trimming removed 1 base at V and 0 bases at J, with 8 bases between. This CDR3 is CASSIGGRSTDTQYF. The CDR3 bases are TGTGCCAGTAGTATAGGAGGGAGAAGCACAGATACGCAGTATTTT.

The CDR3 sequence: CASSLGLGNTGELFF. The CDR3 region has the DNA TGTGCCAGCAGCTTGGGGTTGGGAAACACCGGGGAGCTGTTTTTT. V is TRBV5-5 and J is TRBJ2-2, with D unresolved. Per the germline V gene, CDR1 is SGHKS and CDR2 is YYEKEE (reference sequence). V gave up 0 bases and J gave up 2 bases, with 8 bases separating them. The CDR3 spans 15 residues.

This clonotype was recorded at least ten times. This chain links TRBV7-9 with TRBJ1-3; D call uncertain. Germline values: CDR1 SEHNR, CDR2 FQNEAQ (reference sequence). The length of the CDR3 is 13 residues. Trimming took off 4 bases at V and 4 bases at J, with 8 bases between the two ends. CDR3 sequence: CASSSKGGNTIYF. In DNA form, the CDR3 reads TGTGCCAGCAGCTCCAAAGGGGGAAACACCATATATTTT.

The V gene is TRBV4-1, the J gene TRBJ1-2; D possibly corresponds to TRBD1 (6 bases). Trimming took 1 base from V and 3 from J, leaving 18 bases between them. The length of the CDR3 is 17 residues. Germline lookup yields CDR1 MGHRA and CDR2 YSYEKL. CDR3 nucleotide sequence: TGCGCCAGCAGCCAAGTCGGACGCACACCAGGGGACTATGGCTACACCTTC. Translated, it gives CASSQVGRTPGDYGYTF.

This clonotype occurred once. Being one base from a much bigger clone, this may be a read error. This sequence joins TRBV7-3 and TRBJ2-3; 7 bases agree with TRBD2. Trimming cost V 1 base and J 2 bases; bases outside gene matches: 3. Germline loops: CDR1 SGHTA, CDR2 FQGTGA. The CDR3 loop spans 15 amino acids. This CDR3 is CASSLISGVTDTQYF. The CDR3 nucleotides read TGTGCCAGCAGCTTAATAAGCGGGGTCACAGATACGCAGTATTTT. Full variable domain (outside the CDR3, taken from reference TRBV7-3 and TRBJ2-3): GAGVSQTPSNKVTEKGKYVELRCDPISGHTALYWYRQSLGQGPEFLIYFQGTGAADDSGLPNDRFFAVRPEGSVSTLKIQRTERGDSAVYLCASSLISGVTDTQYFGPGTRLTVL.

Concerning this clonotype: It may be a read error: a sequence one base away is much more abundant. The gene calls are TRBV11-2 and TRBJ1-6; 9 bases agree with TRBD1. This CDR3 comprises 14 residues. Germline V lookup: CDR1 SGHAT, CDR2 FQNNGV. The CDR3 protein is CASSHGTGMSLLHF. In nucleotides, the CDR3 is TGTGCCAGCAGCCATGGGACAGGGATGTCACTCCTCCACTTT.

This chain links TRBV5-1 with TRBJ1-4; D may be TRBD1 (6 bases). Per the germline V gene, CDR1 is SGHRS and CDR2 is YFSETQ. CDR3 length equals 15 residues. The germline V and J ends were trimmed by 0 bases and 12 bases, with 18 bases remaining between them. The CDR3 DNA sequence: TGCGCCAGCAGCTTGGAGGGGACACCAGTTATGGAACTGTTTTTT. As protein: CASSLEGTPVMELFF.

This clonotype has more than one count but fewer than ten. This chain joins TRBV5-1 and TRBJ2-1; 10 positions agree with TRBD2. The V gene end was trimmed by 7 bases and the J gene end by 3 bases; junction bases not matched to a gene: 4. The CDR3 has 14 amino acids. Germline V gene data show CDR1 as SGHRS and CDR2 as YFSETQ. The CDR3 region has the DNA TGCGCCAGCGTTTCTAGCGGGGGCTACAATGAGCAGTTCTTC. It specifies CASVSSGGYNEQFF.

J is TRBJ2-1 and V is TRBV20-1, with 7 positions matching TRBD2. Germline CDR1 reads DFQATT; CDR2 reads SNEGSKA (reference sequence). The CDR3 totals 14 residues. The trim removed 3 bases at V and 8 bases at J, leaving 10 bases unmatched. CDR3 residues: CSASVGGGRDEQFF. The CDR3 DNA reads TGCAGTGCTAGTGTGGGGGGGGGTCGAGATGAGCAGTTCTTC.

CDR3 in amino acids: CASSVTGNYGYTF. In DNA, the CDR3 is TGTGCCAGCAGCGTGACAGGGAACTATGGCTACACCTTC. The chain recombines TRBV9 with TRBJ1-2; 7 positions agree with TRBD1. Germline V lookup: CDR1 SGDLS, CDR2 YYNGEE. The CDR3 consists of 13 residues. Germline trimming cut 2 bases from V and 2 bases from J; bases unmatched to any gene: 0.